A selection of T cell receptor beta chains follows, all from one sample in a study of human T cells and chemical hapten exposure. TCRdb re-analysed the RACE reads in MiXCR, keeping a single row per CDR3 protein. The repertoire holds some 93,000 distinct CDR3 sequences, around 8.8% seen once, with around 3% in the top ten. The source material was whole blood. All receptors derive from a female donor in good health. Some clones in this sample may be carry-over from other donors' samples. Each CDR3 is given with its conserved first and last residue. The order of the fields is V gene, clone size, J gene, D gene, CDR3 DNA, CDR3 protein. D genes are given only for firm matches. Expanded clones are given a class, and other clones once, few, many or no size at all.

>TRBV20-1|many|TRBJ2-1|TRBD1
TGCAGTGCTAGTCGTGACAGGGGGGCGTTCTCCTACAATGAGCAGTTCTTC
CSASRDRGAFSYNEQFF
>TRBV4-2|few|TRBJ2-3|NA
TGTGCCAGCAGCCAAGGATCACGGGCCAGCACAGATACGCAGTATTTT
CASSQGSRASTDTQYF
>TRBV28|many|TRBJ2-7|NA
TGTGCCAGCCACCCAAACCCGACAGTGGGCTCCTACGAGCAGTACTTC
CASHPNPTVGSYEQYF
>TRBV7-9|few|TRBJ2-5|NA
TGTGCCAGCAGCTTACGTGGCGAGACCCAGTACTTC
CASSLRGETQYF
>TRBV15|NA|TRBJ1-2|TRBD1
TGTGCCACCAGCCGGGACAGGGCGGACTATGGCTACACCTTC
CATSRDRADYGYTF
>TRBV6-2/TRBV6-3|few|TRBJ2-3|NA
TGTGCCAGCAGCTCTGGGGGTGATACGCAGTATTTT
CASSSGGDTQYF
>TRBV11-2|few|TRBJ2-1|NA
TGTGCCAGCAGCTTAGGCTACCGGGACAATGAGCAGTTCTTC
CASSLGYRDNEQFF
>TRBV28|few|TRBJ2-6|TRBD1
TGTGCCAGCAGAGCGACAGGGGGCGTTTCGGGGGCCAACGTCCTGACTTTC
CASRATGGVSGANVLTF
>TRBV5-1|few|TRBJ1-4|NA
TGCGCCAGCAGCTTGTCCGGGGGCGCGGGTGAAAAACTGTTTTTT
CASSLSGGAGEKLFF
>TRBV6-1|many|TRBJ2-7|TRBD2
TGTGCCAGCAGTGAAACGGCGGGAGGTGTCTACGAGCAGTACTTC
CASSETAGGVYEQYF
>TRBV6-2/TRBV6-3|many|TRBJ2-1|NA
TGTGCCAGCACCCACGGAGGGGAGTACAATGAGCAGTTCTTC
CASTHGGEYNEQFF
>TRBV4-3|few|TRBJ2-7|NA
TGCGCCAGCAGCCAAGATCGGGCGGACTCCTACGAGCAGTACTTC
CASSQDRADSYEQYF
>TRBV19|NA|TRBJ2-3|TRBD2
TGTGCCAGTAGTATTAGCGGGAGGTCAGATACGCAGTATTTT
CASSISGRSDTQYF
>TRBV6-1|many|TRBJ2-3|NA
TGTGCCAGCCAACGGACAGCCTCCACAGATACGCAGTATTTT
CASQRTASTDTQYF
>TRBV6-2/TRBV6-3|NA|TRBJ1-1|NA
TGTGCCAGCAGTTCCCCCTCTGACTCGGGGGCGAAAGGTGAAGCTTTCTTT
CASSSPSDSGAKGEAFF
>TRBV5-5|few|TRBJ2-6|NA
TGTGCCAGCAGCTTAGGGGGACTGGGGGCCAACGTCCTGACTTTC
CASSLGGLGANVLTF
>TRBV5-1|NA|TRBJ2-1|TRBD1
TGCGCCAGCAGCTTGCAGGGGGCTCTGGGTGGCGATGAGCAGTTCTTC
CASSLQGALGGDEQFF
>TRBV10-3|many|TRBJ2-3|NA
TGTGCCATCCGCAGTGCGTACCGCACAGATACGCAGTATTTT
CAIRSAYRTDTQYF
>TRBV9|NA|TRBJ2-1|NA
TGTGCCAGCAGCGTCCAGACAGGCAACTCCTACAATGAGCAGTTCTTC
CASSVQTGNSYNEQFF
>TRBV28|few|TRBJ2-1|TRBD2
TGTGCCAGCAGTCCGGGGGGGACTAGCGGGAGTCGGTTCTTC
CASSPGGTSGSRFF
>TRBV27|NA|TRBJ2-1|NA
TGTGCCAGCAGCCCCCAAGGAGTTGAGCAGTTCTTC
CASSPQGVEQFF
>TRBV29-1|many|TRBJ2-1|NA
TGCAGCGTTGATCTTGGCACCACCAATGAGCAGTTCTTC
CSVDLGTTNEQFF
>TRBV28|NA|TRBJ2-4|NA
TGTGCCAGCAGTTTATCGAACATTCAGTACTTC
CASSLSNIQYF
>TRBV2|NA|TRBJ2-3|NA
TGTGCCAGCAGTGAACCTAGCGGCACAGATACGCAGTATTTT
CASSEPSGTDTQYF
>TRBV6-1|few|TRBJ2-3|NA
TGTGCCAGCAGTGAAGGGCACCTGGCAGATACGCAGTATTTT
CASSEGHLADTQYF
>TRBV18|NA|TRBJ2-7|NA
TGTGCCAGCTCACCACCCGGACGGGGGGAGCAGTACTTC
CASSPPGRGEQYF
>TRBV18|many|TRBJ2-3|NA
TGTGCCAGCTCACGAGGACAGGATACGCAGTATTTT
CASSRGQDTQYF
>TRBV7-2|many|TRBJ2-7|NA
TGTGCCAGCAGCTTAGTAGCGGCCACACACTACGAGCAGTACTTC
CASSLVAATHYEQYF
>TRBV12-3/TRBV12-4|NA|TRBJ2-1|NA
TGTGCCAGCACCCCCTACAATGAGCAGTTCTTC
CASTPYNEQFF
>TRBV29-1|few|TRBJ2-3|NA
TGCAGCGTTGAGTTAGACGGGCGCATCACAGATACGCAGTATTTT
CSVELDGRITDTQYF
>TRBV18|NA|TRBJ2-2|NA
TGTGCCAGCTCACCCAGACAGAACACCGGGGAGCTGTTTTTT
CASSPRQNTGELFF
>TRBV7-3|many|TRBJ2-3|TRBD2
TGTGCCAGCAGCTTGGGCGGGAGGAGCGGAGATACGCAGTATTTT
CASSLGGRSGDTQYF
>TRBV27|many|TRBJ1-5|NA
TGTGCCAGCAGTGAGGGGGGGTACAATCAGCCCCAGCATTTT
CASSEGGYNQPQHF
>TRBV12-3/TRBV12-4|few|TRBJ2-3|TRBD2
TGTGCCAGCAGTTTACCGACTAGCGGGACGCAGTATTTT
CASSLPTSGTQYF
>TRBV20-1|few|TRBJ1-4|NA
TGCAGTGCTAGCTCCGCGGGCGATGAAAAACTGTTTTTT
CSASSAGDEKLFF
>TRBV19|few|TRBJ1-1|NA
TGTGCCAGTAGTATAGGACAGATGAACACTGAAGCTTTCTTT
CASSIGQMNTEAFF
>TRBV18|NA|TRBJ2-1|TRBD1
TGTGCCAGCTCACCTCCCTCGACAGGGGGAGTCTTC
CASSPPSTGGVF
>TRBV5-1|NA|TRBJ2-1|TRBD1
TGCGCCAGCAGCCCCGGTGGACAGGGCCGTTACAATGAGCAGTTCTTC
CASSPGGQGRYNEQFF
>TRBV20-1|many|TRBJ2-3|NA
TGCAGTGCTAGAGTACCGGATACGCAGTATTTT
CSARVPDTQYF
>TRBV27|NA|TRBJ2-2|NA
TGTGCCAGCAGCTTCAACACCGGGGAGCTGTTTTTT
CASSFNTGELFF
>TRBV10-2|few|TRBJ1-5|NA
TGCGCCAGCAGTTTTGACACCCGCAATCAGCCCCAGCATTTT
CASSFDTRNQPQHF
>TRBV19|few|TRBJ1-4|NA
TGTGCCAGCACCGGGACGGATACCTTGGCTAATGAAAAACTGTTTTTT
CASTGTDTLANEKLFF
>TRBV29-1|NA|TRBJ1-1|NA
TGCAGCGTTGACGGCAGCCTATCGGTCACTGAAGCTTTCTTT
CSVDGSLSVTEAFF
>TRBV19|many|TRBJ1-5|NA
TGTGCCAGTAAACGAACGGATAGCAATCAGCCCCAGCATTTT
CASKRTDSNQPQHF
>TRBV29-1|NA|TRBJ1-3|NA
TGCAGCGTTGACCGGGGAGGCAACACCATATATTTT
CSVDRGGNTIYF
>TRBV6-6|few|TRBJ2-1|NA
TGTGCCAGCAGTTACGAGGGGAGGTCCTACAATGAGCAGTTCTTC
CASSYEGRSYNEQFF
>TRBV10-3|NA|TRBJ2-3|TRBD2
TGTGCCATCAAGAGGCGGCTAGCGGGAGGGTGGGATACGCAGTATTTT
CAIKRRLAGGWDTQYF
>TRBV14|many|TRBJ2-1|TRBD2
TGTGCCAGCATACGGGGGCCCCGGGGGACTAGGGAAAGGGAGCAGTTCTTC
CASIRGPRGTREREQFF
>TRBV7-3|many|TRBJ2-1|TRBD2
TGTGCCAGCAGCTTGGGGACTAGCGGGACATCTTACAATGAGCAGTTCTTC
CASSLGTSGTSYNEQFF
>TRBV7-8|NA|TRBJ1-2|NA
TGTGCCAGCAGCCACACAGGGAAATACGAGGATGGCTACACCTTC
CASSHTGKYEDGYTF
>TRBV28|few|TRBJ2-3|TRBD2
TGTGCCAGCAGTTTATCCTCCACTAGCGGGAGGGCCGATAGGATAAGATACACGCAGTATTTT
CASSLSSTSGRADRIRYTQYF
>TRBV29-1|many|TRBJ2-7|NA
TGCAGCGTTGTCAAGGGAAGCGAGCAGTACTTC
CSVVKGSEQYF